Following are 25 T cell receptor beta chains from one sample sequenced in a study of cytomegalovirus exposure and HLA in healthy donors. Repertoires were generated with immunoSEQ multiplex PCR, while TCRdb's copy carries only in-frame clones and drops some. Of around 69,000 clones listed, nearly 96% are singletons. The sequencing sample was made of PBMCs. All receptors derive from a woman between 18 and 29 years old in good health and CMV-seropositive.

This clone has only one observation. The V call is TRBV28, the J call TRBJ2-3; 9 positions agree with TRBD2. The CDR3 sequence is 15 residues long. Germline V gives CDR1 MDHEN, CDR2 SYDVKM. With V trimmed by 4 bases and J by 4 bases, 6 bases remained unmatched. The CDR3 DNA reads TGTGCCAGCAGTTCCCGTGTAGCGGGAGCAGATACGCAGTATTTT. Amino acids: CASSSRVAGADTQYF.

This clone is a singleton in its sample. The genes are TRBV6-6 and TRBJ2-1, with TRBD2 matching over 13 bases. This CDR3 is built from 14 residues. The trim removed 7 bases at V and 10 bases at J, leaving 7 bases unmatched. Germline loops: CDR1 MNHNY, CDR2 SVGAGI (reference sequence). CDR3: CASKRTSGSGEQFF. As DNA, the CDR3 is TGTGCCAGCAAGCGGACTAGCGGGAGTGGGGAGCAGTTCTTC.

The genes are TRBV7-2 and TRBJ2-5; a weak D match, TRBD2 (6 bases). V was trimmed by 5 bases and J by 2 bases, leaving 9 bases between them. This CDR3 is built from 13 residues. CDR1 SGHTA and CDR2 FQGNSA come from the germline V gene. The CDR3 protein is CASSGGIQETQYF. The CDR3 DNA follows: TGTGCCAGCAGCGGCGGGATACAAGAGACCCAGTACTTC.

The V call is TRBV27, the J call TRBJ2-1, with a tentative D call TRBD2 (6 bases). V dropped 1 base and J dropped 3 bases, with 10 bases sitting between them. The germline V gene encodes CDR1 MNHEY and CDR2 SMNVEV (reference sequence). The CDR3 runs 15 residues. In DNA form, the CDR3 reads TGTGCCAGCAGTTTATGGCGGGGCCGCTACAATGAGCAGTTCTTC. Translating gives CASSLWRGRYNEQFF.

V gene TRBV15 combines with J gene TRBJ2-3; D gene unclear. CDR1 is LNHNV, CDR2 YYDKDF, per germline (reference sequence). The CDR3 is 13 residues long. V gave up 0 bases and J gave up 5 bases, with 6 bases separating them. This CDR3 is CATSRDVIDTQYF. The CDR3 DNA reads TGTGCCACCAGCAGAGATGTTATAGATACGCAGTATTTT.

The chain links TRBV28 to TRBJ1-5; TRBD1 aligns across 8 bases. Germline values: CDR1 MDHEN, CDR2 SYDVKM. V trimming: 5 bases; J trimming: 7 bases; junction bases outside the gene matches: 7. The CDR3 spans 14 residues. The CDR3 DNA reads TGTGCCAGCAGTCCGACAGGGGTTAGGCAGCCCCAGCATTTT. Protein: CASSPTGVRQPQHF.

The chain carries TRBV9 and TRBJ2-3, with 9 bases that match TRBD2. The CDR3 spans 16 residues. Germline V gives CDR1 SGDLS, CDR2 YYNGEE. With V trimmed by 0 bases and J by 2 bases, 4 bases remained unmatched. In nucleotides, the CDR3 is TGTGCCAGCAGCGTAGTCGGGACTAGCCCCACAGATACGCAGTATTTT. This gives the protein CASSVVGTSPTDTQYF.

The V gene is TRBV10-3, the J gene TRBJ1-3; tentatively, D is TRBD1 (6 bases). This CDR3 is built from 16 residues. Trimming cost V 1 base and J 0 bases, with 10 bases left between them. In germline, CDR1 is ENHRY, CDR2 SYGVKD. In nucleotides, the CDR3 is TGTGCCATCAGTGAGTTACAGGGAACCTCTGGAAACACCATATATTTT. This sequence encodes CAISELQGTSGNTIYF.

The chain employs TRBV7-8 and TRBJ2-1; TRBD2 matches 12 bases. Germline-derived CDR1 and CDR2 are SGHVS and FQNEAQ. The CDR3 contains 15 residues. V gave up 6 bases and J gave up 9 bases; unmatched junction bases: 9. The CDR3 DNA follows: TGTGCCAGCAGGTCTAGCGGGAGGGGGGGTCCTGAGCAGTTCTTC. It codes for CASRSSGRGGPEQFF.

V and J are TRBV7-8 and TRBJ2-7; D possibly corresponds to TRBD1 (5 bases). The CDR3 is made up of 12 amino acids. V lost 3 bases and J lost 7, with 10 bases in between. The germline CDR1 and CDR2 sequences are SGHVS and FQNEAQ. The CDR3 DNA reads as TGTGCCAGCAGCTTCAGGGCTGGAGAGCAGTACTTC. Translated: CASSFRAGEQYF.

V gene TRBV27 combines with J gene TRBJ2-7; 7 bases are a match to TRBD1. Germline lookup yields CDR1 MNHEY and CDR2 SMNVEV (reference sequence). This CDR3 is built from 13 residues. Losses at the gene ends were 4 bases for V and 0 bases for J; bases not matched to a gene: 0. In DNA, the CDR3 is TGTGCCAGCAGTTGGGACAGCTCCTACGAGCAGTACTTC. Amino acids: CASSWDSSYEQYF.

CDR3 nucleotides: TGTGCCATCCGGGACAGTGGGATCTTGAATAGCAATCAGCCCCAGCATTTT. Translated: CAIRDSGILNSNQPQHF. The chain couples TRBV28 to TRBJ1-5; 7 bases match TRBD1. Germline V gene data show CDR1 as MDHEN and CDR2 as SYDVKM. The CDR3 has 17 residues. After removal of 10 bases from V and 0 bases from J, the junction contained 15 bases not matched to a gene.

J is TRBJ2-7 and V is TRBV27, with 9 bases aligning to TRBD2. V shed 5 bases, J shed 3 bases, and the junction held 5 bases outside the gene matches. Germline CDR1 MNHEY, CDR2 SMNVEV (reference sequence). The CDR3 sequence is 14 residues long. This CDR3 is CASSPTSGSYEQYF. CDR3 nucleotides: TGTGCCAGCAGTCCGACTAGCGGAAGCTACGAGCAGTACTTC.

V is TRBV6-5 and J is TRBJ1-1, with 7 bases matching TRBD1. The V gene's germline CDR1 is MNHEY and CDR2 SVGAGI. After removal of 2 bases from V and 2 bases from J, the junction contained 8 bases not matched to a gene. This CDR3 region has 16 residues. The CDR3 loop reads CASSYTGQRPNTEAFF. The CDR3 nucleotides read TGTGCCAGCAGTTACACGGGACAGCGGCCCAACACTGAAGCTTTCTTT.

The rearrangement links TRBV28 to TRBJ1-2; TRBD1 aligns across 7 bases. V gave up 2 bases and J gave up 8 bases; unmatched junction bases: 20. CDR3 length: 18 amino acids. The germline CDR1 and CDR2 sequences are MDHEN and SYDVKM. The CDR3 DNA reads TGTGCCAGCAGTTTACGGAAACTTGGCCGGGACAGTCCATACGGCTACACCTTC. Protein product: CASSLRKLGRDSPYGYTF.

The chain couples TRBV2 to TRBJ2-1; 7 bases are a match to TRBD1. J lost 4 bases, V lost 6 bases, and 9 bases had no gene match. The CDR3 spans 15 residues. CDR1 SNHLY and CDR2 FYNNEI come from the germline V gene. The CDR3 bases are TGTGCCAGCAGGTCCGGGACAGTTCCTTACAATGAGCAGTTCTTC. This translates into CASRSGTVPYNEQFF.

V is TRBV6-5 and J is TRBJ1-2; no reliable D call. This CDR3 is built from 14 residues. V was trimmed by 0 bases and J by 2 bases, leaving 7 bases between them. The germline V gene has CDR1 MNHEY and CDR2 SVGAGI. The CDR3 here is CASSYSQFNYGYTF. Written as DNA, the CDR3 is TGTGCCAGCAGTTACTCCCAGTTCAACTATGGCTACACCTTC.

The chain is built from TRBV27 and TRBJ1-6; D gene ambiguous. The V end lost 3 bases, the J end lost 5 bases, and 11 bases lay between the germline ends. The CDR3 extends over 15 amino acids. CDR1 MNHEY and CDR2 SMNVEV come from the germline V gene (reference sequence). In DNA, the CDR3 is TGTGCCAGCAGTTTGGGGAGGGCCCATAATTCACCCCTCCACTTT. This sequence encodes CASSLGRAHNSPLHF.

The J gene is TRBJ2-5, the V gene TRBV4-2; 7 nucleotides agree with TRBD2. This CDR3 spans 17 amino acids. Trimming at V came to 0 bases and at J to 5 bases, leaving 12 bases not matched to a gene. In germline, CDR1 is LGHNA, CDR2 YNFKEQ. The CDR3 here is CASSQEPGGSARETQYF. Written as DNA, the CDR3 is TGTGCCAGCAGCCAAGAACCGGGCGGGAGCGCTCGGGAGACCCAGTACTTC.

This clone was seen just once. The V call is TRBV6-1, the J call TRBJ1-1; no clear D gene. V shed 6 bases and J shed 5 bases, with 10 bases lying between them. This CDR3 has 12 amino acids. Germline assignment: CDR1 MNHNS and CDR2 SASEGT. CDR3 sequence reads: CASSPRVTEAFF. Here the CDR3 DNA reads TGTGCCAGCAGCCCGAGGGTTACTGAAGCTTTCTTT.

In regard to this clone: Mismatch with germline at one junction end may stem from a read error. The gene calls are TRBV2 and TRBJ2-7; 7 bases map to TRBD2. Germline V gene lookup returns CDR1 SNHLY and CDR2 FYNNEI. The CDR3 runs to 13 residues. CDR3: CASSDRTGGRRNF. In DNA, the CDR3 is TGTGCCAGCAGTGATAGGACGGGAGGTCGTAGAAACTTC.

The chain employs TRBV28 and TRBJ2-5; maybe TRBD1 (6 bases). Looked up from germline, CDR1 is MDHEN and CDR2 is SYDVKM. The V end lost 5 bases, the J end lost 3 bases, and 13 bases lay between the germline ends. This CDR3 is built from 14 residues. CDR3 in DNA: TGTGCCAGCAGTCGCACAGGGTATGAAGAGACCCAGTACTTC. Translation: CASSRTGYEETQYF.

V gene TRBV11-2 combines with J gene TRBJ2-3; D is unresolved. This CDR3 is 14 amino acids long. The V end lost 1 base, the J end lost 3 bases, and 8 bases lay between the germline ends. CDR1 is SGHAT, CDR2 FQNNGV, per germline. The CDR3 reads CASSLASLTDTQYF. The CDR3 nucleotides are TGTGCCAGCAGCTTAGCGTCCCTGACAGATACGCAGTATTTT.

The chain is built from TRBV4-2 and TRBJ1-3; TRBD1 might be the D (5 bases). V dropped 4 bases and J dropped 4 bases, with 14 bases sitting between them. This CDR3 has 15 amino acids. Germline CDR1 LGHNA, CDR2 YNFKEQ. CDR3 in amino acids: CASSRRDGEGNTIYF. The CDR3 bases are TGTGCCAGCAGCCGGCGGGACGGTGAGGGAAACACCATATATTTT.

This CDR3 reads CASRGLTSGSSQETQYF. CDR3 nucleotides: TGTGCCAGCAGGGGGCTAACTAGCGGGAGCTCTCAAGAGACCCAGTACTTC. This chain joins TRBV27 and TRBJ2-5; 11 bases align to TRBD2. This CDR3 is built from 17 residues. Germline V gene data show CDR1 as MNHEY and CDR2 as SMNVEV (reference sequence). The V and J ends lost 6 bases and 2 bases, in that order; junction bases with no gene match: 11.